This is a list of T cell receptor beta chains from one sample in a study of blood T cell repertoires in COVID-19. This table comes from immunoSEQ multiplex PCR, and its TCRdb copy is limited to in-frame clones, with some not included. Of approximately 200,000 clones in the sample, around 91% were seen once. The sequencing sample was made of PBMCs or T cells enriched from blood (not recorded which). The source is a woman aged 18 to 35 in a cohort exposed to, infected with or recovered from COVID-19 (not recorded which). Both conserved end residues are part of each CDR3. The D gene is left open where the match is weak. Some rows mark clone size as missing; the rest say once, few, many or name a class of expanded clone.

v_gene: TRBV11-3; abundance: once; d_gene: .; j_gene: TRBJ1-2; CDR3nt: TGTGCCAGCAGCTTAGTGCCGCGGCCCACCCTTAAGGATGGCTACACCTTC; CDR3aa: CASSLVPRPTLKDGYTF
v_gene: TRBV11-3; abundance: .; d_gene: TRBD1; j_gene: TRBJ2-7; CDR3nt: TGTGCCAGCAGCTCCGGACCGGGACAGGCCTACGAGCAGTACTTC; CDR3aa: CASSSGPGQAYEQYF
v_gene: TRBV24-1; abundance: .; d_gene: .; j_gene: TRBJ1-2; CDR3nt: TGTGCCACCAGTGATAATCGGGAGGGTAGGGCCTATGGCTACACCTTC; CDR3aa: CATSDNREGRAYGYTF
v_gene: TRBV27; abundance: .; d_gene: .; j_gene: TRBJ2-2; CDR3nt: TGTGCCAGCAGTTTCAGGGTTAGGATGGGCACCGGGGAGCTGTTTTTT; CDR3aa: CASSFRVRMGTGELFF
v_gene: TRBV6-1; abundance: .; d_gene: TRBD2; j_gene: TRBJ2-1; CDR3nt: TGTGCCAGCAGTGATTCCGCGGGAGGGCGTAATGAGCAGTTCTTC; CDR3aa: CASSDSAGGRNEQFF
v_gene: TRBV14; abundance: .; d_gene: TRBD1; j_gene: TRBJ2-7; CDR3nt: TGTGCCAGCAGCCTATTGGACAGGGGCTCGTACGAGCAGTACTTC; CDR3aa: CASSLLDRGSYEQYF
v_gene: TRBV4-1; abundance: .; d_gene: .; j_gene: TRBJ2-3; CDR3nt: TGCGCCAGCAGCCAAGATCGCGCAGGGCGTATCACAGATACGCAGTATTTT; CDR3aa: CASSQDRAGRITDTQYF
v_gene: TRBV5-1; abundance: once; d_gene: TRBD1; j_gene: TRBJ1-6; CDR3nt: TGCGCCAGCAGCTACCTCGGACAGGGGGCGTCGAATTCACCCCTCCACTTT; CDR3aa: CASSYLGQGASNSPLHF
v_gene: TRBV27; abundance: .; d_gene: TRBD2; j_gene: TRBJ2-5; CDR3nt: TGTGCCAGCAGTTTTAGCGGGGGGGCCCGGGAGACCCAGTACTTC; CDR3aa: CASSFSGGARETQYF
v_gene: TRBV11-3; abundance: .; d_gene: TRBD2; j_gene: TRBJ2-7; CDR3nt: TGTGCCAGCAGCAAAGTCATACTAGCGGGAGGCCGATACTCCTACGAGCAGTACTTC; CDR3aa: CASSKVILAGGRYSYEQYF
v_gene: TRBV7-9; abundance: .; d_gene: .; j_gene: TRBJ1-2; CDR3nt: TGTGCCAGCAGCCCACAGGGTTTCTATGGCTACACCTTC; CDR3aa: CASSPQGFYGYTF
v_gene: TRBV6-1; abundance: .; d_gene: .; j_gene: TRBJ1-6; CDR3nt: TGTGCCAGCAGTGAAGCTCCGGACAGTGGCTCACCCCTCCACTTT; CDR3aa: CASSEAPDSGSPLHF